The 23 T cell receptor beta chains listed next were all sequenced from one sample in a study of CD8 T cells in ankylosing spondylitis. General study points: Seemingly characteristic of ankylosing spondylitis blood was a TCR beta motif consisting of about 8 highly homologous variants.

TCRdb re-derived calls from the 5' RACE reads in MiXCR, one entry per CDR3 protein. The sample has about 500,000 distinct CDR3 sequences, 9.5% to 15% seen once. No cognate antigen is known for these TCRs. The source material was blood, either unsorted or a sorted T cell fraction (not recorded which). The source of these receptors is a male donor with ankylosing spondylitis.

CDR3 sequence (DNA): TGTGCCAGCAGGGGGGACAGCCGCAACTATGGCTACACCTTC. Its protein is CASRGDSRNYGYTF. The rearrangement links TRBV6-1 to TRBJ1-2; 7 positions agree with TRBD1. V dropped 6 bases and J dropped 2; count of bases not matched to a gene: 6. The CDR3 runs 14 residues. Germline CDR1 reads MNHNS; CDR2 reads SASEGT.

In its sample, this clonotype was seen a few times. V usage is TRBV20-1 and J usage is TRBJ2-1; the match to TRBD2 covers 11 bases. Germline V gene lookup returns CDR1 DFQATT and CDR2 SNEGSKA (reference sequence). The trim removed 2 bases at V and 4 bases at J, leaving 7 bases unmatched. The length of the CDR3 is 16 residues. The CDR3 loop reads CSARNLAGGRYNEQFF. The CDR3 DNA follows: TGCAGTGCTAGAAATCTAGCGGGAGGTCGATACAATGAGCAGTTCTTC.

In this sample, this clonotype turned up many times. This chain joins TRBV29-1 and TRBJ1-4; the D is unclear. Germline V gene lookup returns CDR1 SQVTM and CDR2 ANQGSEA. The CDR3 length is 13 residues. The V gene lost 4 bases and the J gene lost 5 bases, with 11 bases spanning the gap. The CDR3: CSVGSQGNEKLFF. CDR3 coding DNA: TGCAGCGTTGGTTCGCAAGGAAATGAAAAACTGTTTTTT.

The chain recombines TRBV20-1 with TRBJ1-6; 7 nucleotides align to TRBD1. Germline CDR1 reads DFQATT; CDR2 reads SNEGSKA (reference sequence). The CDR3 has 16 amino acids. V was pared by 2 bases and J by 8 bases, with 12 bases of the junction left unmatched. The DNA of the CDR3 is TGCAGTGCTAGAAGTGTCGCGAGACAGGGCGATTCACCCCTCCACTTT. Protein: CSARSVARQGDSPLHF.

For the CDR3, the DNA is TGCAGTGCTAAGTCCGGGGGCGCGGACTATGGCTACACCTTC. This encodes CSAKSGGADYGYTF. The genes are TRBV20-1 and TRBJ1-2; the D gene is possibly TRBD1 (6 bases). Germline V gene sequence: CDR1 DFQATT, CDR2 SNEGSKA (reference sequence). V was cut by 4 bases and J by 3 bases, with 15 bases left in between. The CDR3 contains 14 residues.

The chain has TRBV19 and TRBJ2-7, with TRBD2 matching over 12 bases. V gave up 4 bases and J gave up 8 bases; unmatched junction bases: 6. From germline, CDR1 is LNHDA and CDR2 SQIVND (reference sequence). The CDR3 extends over 14 amino acids. Here the CDR3 DNA reads TGTGCCAGTAGTACGACTAGCGGGAGAGCACAGCAGTACTTC. Translated: CASSTTSGRAQQYF.

The chain has TRBV19 and TRBJ2-4; D is uncertain. The germline CDR1 and CDR2 sequences are LNHDA and SQIVND (reference sequence). This CDR3 comprises 15 residues. Trimming stripped 3 bases from V and 0 bases from J, with 9 bases between. This CDR3 reads CASSIQAIAKNIQYF. CDR3 sequence (DNA): TGTGCCAGTAGTATCCAGGCAATAGCCAAAAACATTCAGTACTTC.

V and J are TRBV2 and TRBJ1-2; TRBD1 agrees at 7 bases. V dropped 7 bases and J dropped 9; count of bases not matched to a gene: 11. Germline assignment: CDR1 SNHLY and CDR2 FYNNEI. CDR3 length: 13 residues. Here the CDR3 DNA reads TGTGCCAGCACTCCGGGACAGTGGGGGAGCTACACCTTC. Its protein product is CASTPGQWGSYTF. Drawing the rest from reference TRBV2 and TRBJ1-2, the complete variable domain is EPEVTQTPSHQVTQMGQEVILRCVPISNHLYFYWYRQILGQKVEFLVSFYNNEISEKSEIFDDQFSVERPDGSNFTLKIRSTKLEDSAMYFCASTPGQWGSYTFGSGTRLTVV.

The V call is TRBV4-1, the J call TRBJ1-4, with D maybe TRBD1 (5 bases). Germline loops: CDR1 MGHRA, CDR2 YSYEKL. Between the trimmed V and J ends, which lost 4 bases and 8 bases, there was a span of 20 bases. The CDR3 has 16 residues. CDR3 sequence (DNA): TGCGCCAGCAGCCTTCGGACCGCCGAGGGGCTAGAAAAACTGTTTTTT. This translates into CASSLRTAEGLEKLFF.

The chain joins TRBV13 to TRBJ2-6; 10 bases are shared with TRBD1. This CDR3 comprises 17 residues. Germline V gives CDR1 PRHDT, CDR2 FYEKMQ (reference sequence). The J segment lost 2 bases and the V segment lost 3 bases, leaving 4 bases of the junction unmatched. CDR3 residues: CASSLDRGMAGANVLTF. In nucleotides, the CDR3 is TGTGCCAGCAGCTTGGACAGGGGGATGGCTGGGGCCAACGTCCTGACTTTC.

The chain links TRBV5-1 to TRBJ1-3, with 8 bases matching TRBD1. From germline, CDR1 is SGHRS and CDR2 YFSETQ. This CDR3 comprises 17 residues. The V and J ends lost 0 bases and 2 bases, in that order; junction bases with no gene match: 7. CDR3 DNA: TGCGCCAGCAGCTTGGGGTCCGGGACAGGTGCTGGAAACACCATATATTTT. Protein: CASSLGSGTGAGNTIYF. Together with reference TRBV5-1 and TRBJ1-3, the CDR3 gives the full variable domain: KAGVTQTPRYLIKTRGQQVTLSCSPISGHRSVSWYQQTPGQGLQFLFEYFSETQRNKGNFPGRFSGRQFSNSRSEMNVSTLELGDSALYLCASSLGSGTGAGNTIYFGEGSWLTVV.

This chain joins TRBV6-5 and TRBJ1-2; no firm D call. The CDR3 loop spans 15 amino acids. Germline loops: CDR1 MNHEY, CDR2 SVGAGI. The V gene lost 0 bases and the J gene lost 4 bases, with 12 bases spanning the gap. CDR3: CASSYSRGSGYGYTF. CDR3 DNA: TGTGCCAGCAGTTACTCGCGGGGATCGGGCTATGGCTACACCTTC.

V gene TRBV24-1 combines with J gene TRBJ2-3; 9 bases agree with TRBD2. From germline, CDR1 is KGHDR and CDR2 SFDVKD. Trimming at V came to 4 bases and at J to 4 bases, leaving 11 bases not matched to a gene. The CDR3 totals 17 residues. Here the CDR3 DNA reads TGTGCCACCAGTGACTTAGAGGTAGCGGGAGTGGCAGATACGCAGTATTTT. This encodes CATSDLEVAGVADTQYF.

This clonotype was found a few times. The chain carries TRBV11-3 and TRBJ2-3, with TRBD2 matching over 12 bases. This CDR3 comprises 17 residues. Trimming at V came to 3 bases and at J to 2 bases, leaving 6 bases not matched to a gene. Germline CDR1 and CDR2: SGHNT and YENEEA. CDR3 residues: CASSLAGTSGFTDTQYF. CDR3 bases: TGTGCCAGCAGCTTGGCCGGGACTAGCGGGTTCACAGATACGCAGTATTTT.

The rearrangement joins TRBV6-2 or TRBV6-3 to TRBJ2-1; no clear D gene. The CDR3 has 13 amino acids. The ends were cut back, 6 bases at V and 5 bases at J, with 11 bases in the middle. Germline CDR1 MNHEY, CDR2 SVGEGT. The CDR3 DNA reads as TGTGCCAGCAGACTCTTTCCGCACAATGAGCAGTTCTTC. Translation gives CASRLFPHNEQFF.

This clonotype was detected only a few times. The V call is TRBV18, the J call TRBJ2-3; D remains unclear. This CDR3 has 12 residues. Germline values: CDR1 KGHSH, CDR2 LQKENI. Trimming took off 6 bases at V and 6 bases at J, with 10 bases between the two ends. Written as DNA, the CDR3 is TGTGCCAGCTCGACTCGACGGGATACGCAGTATTTT. This encodes CASSTRRDTQYF.

This clonotype has a count of ten or more. The V gene is TRBV10-1, the J gene TRBJ2-3, with D hard to call. V lost 4 bases and J 2 bases, leaving 4 bases between the germline ends. From germline, CDR1 is WNHNN and CDR2 SYGVQD (reference sequence). The CDR3 is made up of 12 amino acids. The CDR3 coding sequence is TGCGCCAGCAGTGGTAACACAGATACGCAGTATTTT. Protein sequence: CASSGNTDTQYF.

The chain has TRBV10-3 and TRBJ2-2; 9 nucleotides align to TRBD1. Trimming removed 5 bases from V and 0 bases from J; junction bases left unmatched: 1. Germline CDR1 and CDR2: ENHRY and SYGVKD. There are 15 residues in the CDR3. DNA of the CDR3: TGTGCCATCAGTCGACAGGGGGCGAACACCGGGGAGCTGTTTTTT. This sequence encodes CAISRQGANTGELFF.

The chain joins TRBV4-1 to TRBJ1-1; D is possibly TRBD1 (5 bases). Germline V gene lookup returns CDR1 MGHRA and CDR2 YSYEKL. Trimming removed 4 bases at V and 4 bases at J, with 10 bases between. The CDR3 loop spans 13 amino acids. CDR3 nucleotides: TGCGCCAGCAGCCGAGAGGGACTCACTGAAGCTTTCTTT. Amino acids: CASSREGLTEAFF.

This clonotype occurred a few times. This chain uses TRBV5-1 with TRBJ1-1; D is possibly TRBD1 (5 bases). Trimming pared 3 bases from V and 1 base from J, leaving 10 bases between. CDR3 size: 14 residues. Germline CDR1 SGHRS, CDR2 YFSETQ. The CDR3 region is CASSWRGPNTEAFF. The CDR3 nucleotides are TGCGCCAGCAGCTGGAGGGGACCGAACACTGAAGCTTTCTTT.

This clonotype has just a few counts. This chain uses TRBV2 with TRBJ2-7, with D unclear. Germline CDR1 reads SNHLY; CDR2 reads FYNNEI. V shed 5 bases and J shed 1 base, with 6 bases lying between them. This CDR3 has 12 amino acids. In DNA form, the CDR3 reads TGTGCCAGCAGTCGAAATTCCTACGAGCAGTACGTC. It specifies CASSRNSYEQYV.

This clonotype was seen a few times. Possible read error: a much larger clone is one base away. This chain links TRBV27 with TRBJ2-7; D ambiguous. V was cut by 2 bases and J by 3 bases, with 5 bases left in between. Germline loops: CDR1 MNHEY, CDR2 SMNVEV (reference sequence). This CDR3 contains 12 residues. The CDR3 loop is CASSLNLYEQYF. CDR3 nucleotide sequence: TGTGCCAGCAGTTTAAATCTCTACGAGCAGTACTTC.

The sample holds a few counts of this clonotype. V and J are TRBV5-1 and TRBJ2-3, with D hard to call. The V gene's germline CDR1 is SGHRS and CDR2 YFSETQ. The CDR3 sequence is 13 residues long. V lost 4 bases and J 3 bases, leaving 9 bases between the germline ends. CDR3 sequence reads: CASSADPTDTQYF. The CDR3 DNA reads as TGCGCCAGCAGCGCCGATCCGACAGATACGCAGTATTTT.